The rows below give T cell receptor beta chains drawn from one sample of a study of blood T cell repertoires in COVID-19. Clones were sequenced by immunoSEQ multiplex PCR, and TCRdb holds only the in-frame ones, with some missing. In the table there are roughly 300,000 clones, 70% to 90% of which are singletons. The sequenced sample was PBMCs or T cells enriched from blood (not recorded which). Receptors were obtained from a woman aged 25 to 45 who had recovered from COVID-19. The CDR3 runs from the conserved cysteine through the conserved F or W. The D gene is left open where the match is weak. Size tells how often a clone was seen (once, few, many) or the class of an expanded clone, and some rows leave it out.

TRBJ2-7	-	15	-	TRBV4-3	CASSQHRARVAEQYF	TGCGCCAGCAGCCAGCATCGAGCCAGGGTAGCCGAGCAGTACTTC
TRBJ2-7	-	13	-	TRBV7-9	CASSPPPGYEQYF	TGTGCCAGCAGTCCCCCTCCGGGGTACGAGCAGTACTTC
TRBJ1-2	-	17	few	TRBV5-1	CASSWDIGTIQFYGYTF	TGCGCCAGCAGCTGGGACATCGGAACAATTCAATTCTATGGCTACACCTTC
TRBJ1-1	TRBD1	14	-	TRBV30	CAWSVGQGFAEAFF	TGTGCCTGGAGTGTCGGACAGGGCTTCGCTGAAGCTTTCTTT
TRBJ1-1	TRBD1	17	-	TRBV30	CAWSIVDRGQGARRPFF	TGTGCCTGGAGTATCGTAGATCGGGGACAGGGGGCGCGGAGGCCTTTCTTT
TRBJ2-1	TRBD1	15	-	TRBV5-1	CASSTGQGASNEQFF	TGCGCCAGCAGCACAGGACAGGGGGCTTCCAATGAGCAGTTCTTC
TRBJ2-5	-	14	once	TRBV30	CAWSVGFRKETQYF	TGTGCCTGGAGTGTCGGGTTTAGGAAAGAGACCCAGTACTTC
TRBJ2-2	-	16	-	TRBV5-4	CASSLLRGSGTGELFF	TGTGCCAGCAGCTTGTTACGAGGATCGGGCACCGGGGAGCTGTTTTTT
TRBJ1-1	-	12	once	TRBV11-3	CASSSDGTEAFF	TGTGCCAGCAGCTCCGACGGGACTGAAGCTTTCTTT
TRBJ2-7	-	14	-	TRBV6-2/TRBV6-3	CASSIDGNYYEQYF	TGTGCCAGCAGCATTGACGGGAACTACTACGAGCAGTACTTC
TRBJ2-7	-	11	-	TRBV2	CASSPFDEQYF	TGTGCCAGCAGTCCTTTCGACGAGCAGTACTTC
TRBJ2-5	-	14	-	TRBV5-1	CASSLNREGETQYF	TGCGCCAGCAGCTTAAACAGGGAGGGTGAGACCCAGTACTTC
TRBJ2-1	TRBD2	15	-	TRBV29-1	CSGDSVSGGAQEQFF	TGCAGCGGGGATAGTGTTAGCGGGGGGGCTCAGGAGCAGTTCTTC
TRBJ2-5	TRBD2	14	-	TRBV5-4	CASSPGTSGETQYF	TGTGCCAGCAGCCCTGGGACTAGCGGGGAGACCCAGTACTTC
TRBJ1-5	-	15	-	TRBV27	CASSLGASGNQPQHF	TGTGCCAGCAGTCTAGGGGCTTCTGGGAATCAGCCCCAGCATTTT
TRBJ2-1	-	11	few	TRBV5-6	CASSLRREQFF	TGTGCCAGCAGCCTGAGGCGGGAGCAGTTCTTC
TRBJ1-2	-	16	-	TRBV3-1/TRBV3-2	CASSQEDKPGVYGYTF	TGTGCCAGCAGCCAAGAGGACAAACCAGGGGTCTATGGCTACACCTTC
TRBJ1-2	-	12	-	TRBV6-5	CASSTPNYGYTF	TGTGCCAGCAGTACACCTAACTATGGCTACACCTTC
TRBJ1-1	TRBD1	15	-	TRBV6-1	CASSERAGGSLRAFF	TGTGCCAGCAGTGAAAGGGCAGGGGGCTCCCTCCGAGCTTTCTTT
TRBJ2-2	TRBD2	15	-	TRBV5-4	CASSRSGGNTGELFF	TGTGCCAGCAGCCGTAGCGGGGGGAACACCGGGGAGCTGTTTTTT
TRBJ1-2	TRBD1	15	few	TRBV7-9	CASSPGTAHSYGYTF	TGTGCCAGCAGCCCCGGGACAGCTCACAGCTATGGCTACACCTTC
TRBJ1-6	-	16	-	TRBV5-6	CASSPRFRADNSPLHF	TGTGCCAGCAGCCCCCGGTTCAGGGCCGATAATTCACCCCTCCACTTT
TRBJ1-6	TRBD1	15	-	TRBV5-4	CASSSTGTARSPLHF	TGTGCCAGCAGCTCCACCGGGACAGCACGGTCACCCCTCCACTTT
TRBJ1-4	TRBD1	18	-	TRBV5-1	CASSSGTGVARTNEKLFF	TGCGCCAGCAGCTCAGGGACAGGAGTCGCTCGAACTAATGAAAAACTGTTTTTT
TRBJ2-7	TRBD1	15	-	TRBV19	CASSLGQGASYEQYF	TGTGCCAGTAGTTTGGGACAGGGGGCCTCCTACGAGCAGTACTTC
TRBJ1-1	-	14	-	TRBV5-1	CASSLFSREDEAFF	TGCGCCAGCAGCTTGTTTTCCAGGGAGGATGAAGCTTTCTTT